A single sample is the source of the 29 T cell receptor beta chains below, sequenced in a study of OX40 agonist ivuxolimab in advanced cancers. Clones were sequenced by immunoSEQ multiplex PCR, and TCRdb holds only the in-frame ones, with some missing. The sample lists some 150,000 clones; approximately 94% were seen once. Source: CD4+ or CD8+ T cells sorted from blood, taken in a trial of the OX40 agonist ivuxolimab. Every receptor here comes from an adult with an advanced solid tumor such as melanoma, head and neck, liver or kidney cancer.

The chain is built from TRBV19 and TRBJ1-2; the D gene is possibly TRBD1 (5 bases). The CDR3 runs 16 residues. The V and J ends lost 3 bases and 4 bases respectively, with 18 bases between them. Germline V gives CDR1 LNHDA, CDR2 SQIVND (reference sequence). Written as DNA, the CDR3 is TGTGCCAGTAGTATGATCGAAGGGGCCATATCCTATGGCTACACCTTC. Translating it yields CASSMIEGAISYGYTF.

The rearrangement links TRBV9 to TRBJ2-4, with 11 bases that match TRBD2. CDR1 and CDR2 (germline): SGDLS, YYNGEE. V lost 3 bases, J lost 1 base, and 3 bases stayed unmatched. The CDR3 is 16 residues long. The CDR3 loop is CASSGSSGRAKNIQYF. In DNA form, the CDR3 reads TGTGCCAGCAGCGGATCTAGCGGGAGGGCCAAAAACATTCAGTACTTC.

The J gene is TRBJ1-4, the V gene TRBV6-1; D ambiguous. This CDR3 contains 14 residues. V lost 2 bases to trimming and J lost 4 bases, with 8 bases between them. Germline V gene data show CDR1 as MNHNS and CDR2 as SASEGT. The chain's CDR3 is CASSENGGNEKLFF. The CDR3 DNA follows: TGTGCCAGCAGTGAAAATGGCGGTAATGAAAAACTGTTTTTT.

The V and J genes are TRBV14 and TRBJ1-6; TRBD1 matches at 12 bases. The CDR3 extends over 19 amino acids. The V gene end was trimmed by 4 bases and the J gene end by 0 bases; junction bases not matched to a gene: 7. Germline CDR1 SGHDN, CDR2 FVKESK. CDR3 loop: CASSPRDRGPSSYNSPLHF. As DNA, the CDR3 is TGTGCCAGCAGCCCAAGGGACAGGGGGCCGAGCTCCTATAATTCACCCCTCCACTTT.

The chain is built from TRBV9 and TRBJ1-5, with 8 bases identical to TRBD1. The CDR3 is 14 residues long. Trimming cost V 4 bases and J 6 bases; bases outside gene matches: 6. Germline CDR1 and CDR2: SGDLS and YYNGEE. CDR3 DNA: TGTGCCAGCAGCTTTGGACAGGGAGGTCAGCCCCAGCATTTT. Translation gives CASSFGQGGQPQHF.

A few counts support this clone. This rearrangement joins TRBV6-4 to TRBJ1-1; 7 bases match TRBD1. CDR1 and CDR2 (germline): MRHNA, SNTAGT. The CDR3 is 16 residues long. V was pared by 6 bases and J by 1 base, with 11 bases of the junction left unmatched. In DNA form, the CDR3 reads TGTGCCAGCAGAGACAGGGCTGGTTTCTCGAACACTGAAGCTTTCTTT. Amino acid sequence: CASRDRAGFSNTEAFF.

This chain uses TRBV5-1 with TRBJ2-1, with D perhaps assigned TRBD1 or TRBD2 (5 bases each). V was shortened by 2 bases and J by 2 bases, with 8 bases between the two germline ends. Per the germline V gene, CDR1 is SGHRS and CDR2 is YFSETQ. The CDR3 covers 14 residues. CDR3 DNA: TGCGCCAGCAGCTTTCGAGGGGCCTACAATGAGCAGTTCTTC. Protein sequence: CASSFRGAYNEQFF.

This clone came up once. CDR3 in DNA: TGTGCCAGCAGCTTGCGGGAGTACTCCTACAATGAGCAGTTCTTC. Translated, it gives CASSLREYSYNEQFF. The gene calls are TRBV11-3 and TRBJ2-1; 7 bases are a match to TRBD2. CDR1 is SGHNT, CDR2 YENEEA, per germline. J lost 0 bases, V lost 3 bases, and 2 bases had no gene match. The CDR3 is 15 residues long.

This clone was seen a single time. CDR3 sequence reads: CAWSRAEYQPQHF. The CDR3 bases are TGTGCCTGGAGTAGGGCAGAATATCAGCCCCAGCATTTT. The rearrangement links TRBV30 to TRBJ1-5, with D uncertain. This CDR3 comprises 13 residues. Per germline, CDR1 GTSNPN and CDR2 SVGIG (reference sequence). V gave up 2 bases and J gave up 5 bases, with 10 bases separating them.

This sequence joins TRBV6-5 and TRBJ1-2; TRBD1 agrees at 8 bases. The J segment lost 8 bases and the V segment lost 11 bases, leaving 10 bases of the junction unmatched. Germline V CDR1 and CDR2: MNHEY, SVGAGI. The CDR3 consists of 12 residues. DNA of the CDR3: TGTGCCGGAAAGGACAGGGCGGGCGGCTACACCTTC. It specifies CAGKDRAGGYTF.

Note on this clone: Other DNA sequences within the sample encode an identical CDR3. The chain joins TRBV27 to TRBJ1-1; D may be TRBD1 (5 bases). Germline V lookup: CDR1 MNHEY, CDR2 SMNVEV (reference sequence). The ends were cut back, 6 bases at V and 1 base at J, with 15 bases in the middle. The CDR3 runs to 15 residues. The CDR3 region is CASSFLGGGNTEAFF. CDR3 nucleotides: TGTGCCAGCAGCTTTCTCGGGGGGGGGAACACTGAAGCTTTCTTT.

V and J are TRBV6-4 and TRBJ1-5; D not resolved. With 2 bases removed from V and 0 bases from J, the gap between germline ends came to 5 bases. The germline gives CDR1 MRHNA, CDR2 SNTAGT. This CDR3 is 14 amino acids long. The CDR3 loop is CASSDHYSNQPQHF. The DNA for the CDR3 is TGTGCCAGCAGTGACCACTATAGCAATCAGCCCCAGCATTTT.

The chain uses TRBV28 and TRBJ2-4; D uncertain. The ends were cut back, 6 bases at V and 4 bases at J, with 13 bases in the middle. Germline V gene lookup returns CDR1 MDHEN and CDR2 SYDVKM. CDR3 length: 14 amino acids. CDR3 in amino acids: CASRSGSPKNIQYF. Written as DNA, the CDR3 is TGTGCCAGCAGGTCAGGAAGCCCAAAAAACATTCAGTACTTC.

This chain joins TRBV18 and TRBJ2-7; D is ambiguous. Germline-derived CDR1 and CDR2 are KGHSH and LQKENI. The CDR3 totals 16 residues. Trimming cost V 0 bases and J 0 bases, with 12 bases left between them. The CDR3, as DNA: TGTGCCAGCTCACCACCGAATACTCCCGGCTCCTACGAGCAGTACTTC. Translating gives CASSPPNTPGSYEQYF.

This sequence joins TRBV9 and TRBJ2-1; 10 nucleotides match TRBD1. Losses at the gene ends were 6 bases for V and 7 bases for J; bases not matched to a gene: 10. Germline values: CDR1 SGDLS, CDR2 YYNGEE. The CDR3 contains 15 residues. The CDR3 is CASTIRDRGANEQFF. DNA for the CDR3: TGTGCCAGCACCATCCGGGACAGGGGTGCAAATGAGCAGTTCTTC.

The V gene is TRBV19, the J gene TRBJ2-4; D possibly corresponds to TRBD1 (5 bases). CDR3 length: 16 residues. Germline V lookup: CDR1 LNHDA, CDR2 SQIVND (reference sequence). V shed 5 bases and J shed 1 base, with 15 bases lying between them. In DNA, the CDR3 is TGTGCCAGTAGTGGTGCAGGGAATAAGGCCAAAAACATTCAGTACTTC. Amino acid sequence: CASSGAGNKAKNIQYF. Full variable domain (outside the CDR3, taken from reference TRBV19 and TRBJ2-4): DGGITQSPKYLFRKEGQNVTLSCEQNLNHDAMYWYRQDPGQGLRLIYYSQIVNDFQKGDIAEGYSVSREKKESFPLTVTSAQKNPTAFYLCASSGAGNKAKNIQYFGAGTRLSVL.

This clone was detected once. The chain employs TRBV27 and TRBJ2-3, with TRBD2 identical over 10 bases. The CDR3 spans 16 residues. V lost 4 bases and J lost 1; bases outside the gene matches: 5. Germline CDR1 MNHEY, CDR2 SMNVEV (reference sequence). The CDR3 DNA reads TGTGCCAGCAGTTCCTCCGGGACTAGCGGCACAGATACGCAGTATTTT. Translated: CASSSSGTSGTDTQYF.

The chain couples TRBV5-1 to TRBJ2-3, with D perhaps TRBD2 (6 bases). Deletions cut 3 bases from V and 0 bases from J, with 11 bases between. The CDR3 totals 15 residues. The germline V gene has CDR1 SGHRS and CDR2 YFSETQ. The CDR3 loop is CASSSGGASTDTQYF. The CDR3 DNA reads TGCGCCAGCAGCTCGGGCGGGGCTAGCACAGATACGCAGTATTTT.

The V and J genes are TRBV7-6 and TRBJ2-5; tentative D call: TRBD2 (6 bases). This CDR3 has 15 residues. V was shortened by 0 bases and J by 5 bases, with 13 bases between the two germline ends. Germline V gene lookup returns CDR1 SGHVS and CDR2 FNYEAQ. The CDR3 DNA reads as TGTGCCAGCAGCTTAGCGTTCGGGGAGGTGGAGACCCAGTACTTC. Its translation: CASSLAFGEVETQYF.

This chain joins TRBV4-3 and TRBJ1-1; tentatively, D is TRBD1 (6 bases). V dropped 4 bases and J dropped 7 bases, with 19 bases sitting between them. Germline values: CDR1 LGHNA, CDR2 YSLEER. The CDR3 is 15 amino acids. DNA for the CDR3: TGCGCCAGCAGCCCCCACGAGGGGGGGAACGTTGAAGCTTTCTTT. Protein product: CASSPHEGGNVEAFF.

The chain combines TRBV7-9 with TRBJ2-3; D is ambiguous. This CDR3 contains 16 residues. The V and J ends lost 1 base and 0 bases respectively, with 11 bases between them. CDR1 is SEHNR, CDR2 FQNEAQ, per germline (reference sequence). For the CDR3, the DNA is TGTGCCAGCAGCTTAGTAGTCGTGGGTAGCACAGATACGCAGTATTTT. This sequence encodes CASSLVVVGSTDTQYF.

This rearrangement joins TRBV7-9 to TRBJ2-3; no definite D call. V lost 5 bases to trimming and J lost 0 bases, with 9 bases between them. This CDR3 is 14 amino acids long. Germline V gene sequence: CDR1 SEHNR, CDR2 FQNEAQ (reference sequence). CDR3: CASSLSISTDTQYF. CDR3 bases: TGTGCCAGCAGCCTTAGTATTAGCACAGATACGCAGTATTTT.

This clone was recorded once. Written as DNA, the CDR3 is TGCGCCAGCAGCTGGACCCAAGGAACCTCCTACAATGAGCAGTTCTTC. Its protein is CASSWTQGTSYNEQFF. The V and J genes are TRBV5-1 and TRBJ2-1; D is unclear. CDR3 length: 16 residues. Trimming took 3 bases from V and 0 from J, leaving 13 bases between them. Germline V CDR1 and CDR2: SGHRS, YFSETQ.

This chain connects TRBV6-6 to TRBJ1-5; D remains unclear. This CDR3 region has 13 residues. Trimming left V 7 bases short and J 5 bases short, with 12 bases between. Looked up from germline, CDR1 is MNHNY and CDR2 is SVGAGI (reference sequence). Written as DNA, the CDR3 is TGTGCCAGCACCCCTAACACGTATCAGCCCCAGCATTTT. Translating gives CASTPNTYQPQHF.

The chain uses TRBV9 and TRBJ2-7, with TRBD2 as a possible D gene (7 bases). This CDR3 is built from 14 residues. Germline V lookup: CDR1 SGDLS, CDR2 YYNGEE. V was trimmed by 3 bases and J by 5 bases, leaving 15 bases between them. The CDR3 DNA sequence: TGTGCCAGCAGCGGCCGGGGGGCGCCGGACGAGCAGTACTTC. It specifies CASSGRGAPDEQYF.

The chain uses TRBV7-9 and TRBJ1-2, with D unresolved. The ends were cut back, 3 bases at V and 6 bases at J, with 11 bases in the middle. CDR3 length: 13 residues. The V gene's germline CDR1 is SEHNR and CDR2 FQNEAQ (reference sequence). CDR3 nucleotide sequence: TGTGCCAGCAGCTTTGGTTATTCGAATGGCTACACCTTC. Translating gives CASSFGYSNGYTF.

V gene TRBV5-4 combines with J gene TRBJ1-1; 7 positions agree with TRBD1. The CDR3 consists of 15 residues. CDR1 is SGHNT, CDR2 YYREEE, per germline (reference sequence). Trimming took 4 bases from V and 2 from J; bases not matched to a gene: 8. The CDR3 bases are TGTGCCAGCAGCCGGGGGGACAGTCTTAACACTGAAGCTTTCTTT. As protein: CASSRGDSLNTEAFF. Full variable domain (rest looked up from reference TRBV5-4 and TRBJ1-1): ETGVTQSPTHLIKTRGQQVTLRCSSQSGHNTVSWYQQALGQGPQFIFQYYREEENGRGNFPPRFSGLQFPNYSSELNVNALELDDSALYLCASSRGDSLNTEAFFGQGTRLTVV.

Only one count was recorded for this clone. This sequence joins TRBV5-6 and TRBJ1-3; tentative D call: TRBD1 (5 bases). Trimming pared 0 bases from V and 0 bases from J, leaving 10 bases between. CDR1 SGHDT and CDR2 YYEEEE come from the germline V gene. CDR3 length equals 16 residues. The CDR3 DNA is TGTGCCAGCAGCTTGGGGGGACTGAGCTCTGGAAACACCATATATTTT. This gives the protein CASSLGGLSSGNTIYF.

Regarding this clone: The same CDR3 can be traced to other DNA sequences in this sample. The chain uses TRBV9 and TRBJ2-3; D unclear. With 2 bases removed from V and 0 bases from J, the gap between germline ends came to 1 base. The germline V gene encodes CDR1 SGDLS and CDR2 YYNGEE. The CDR3 totals 12 residues. The CDR3 region is CASSVSTDTQYF. CDR3 bases: TGTGCCAGCAGCGTTAGCACAGATACGCAGTATTTT.